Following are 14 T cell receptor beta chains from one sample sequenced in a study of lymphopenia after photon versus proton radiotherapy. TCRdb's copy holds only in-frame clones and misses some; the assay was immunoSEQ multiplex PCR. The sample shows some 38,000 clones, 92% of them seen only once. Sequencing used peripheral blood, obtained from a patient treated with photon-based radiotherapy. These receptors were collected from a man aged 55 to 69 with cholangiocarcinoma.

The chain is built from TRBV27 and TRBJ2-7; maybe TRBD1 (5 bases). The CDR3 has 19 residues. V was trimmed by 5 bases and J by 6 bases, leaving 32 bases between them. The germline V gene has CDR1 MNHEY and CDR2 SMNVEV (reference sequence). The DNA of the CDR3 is TGTGCCAGCAGTATTCTAAAGCAATCCGACAGCCTCCATGGGCTCGAGCAGTACTTC. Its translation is CASSILKQSDSLHGLEQYF.

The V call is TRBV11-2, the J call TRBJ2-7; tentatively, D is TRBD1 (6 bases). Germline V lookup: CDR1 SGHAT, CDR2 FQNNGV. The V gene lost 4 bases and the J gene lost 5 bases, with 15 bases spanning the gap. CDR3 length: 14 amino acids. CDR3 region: CASSSWAGENEQYF. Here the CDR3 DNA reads TGTGCCAGCAGCTCCTGGGCAGGGGAAAACGAGCAGTACTTC.

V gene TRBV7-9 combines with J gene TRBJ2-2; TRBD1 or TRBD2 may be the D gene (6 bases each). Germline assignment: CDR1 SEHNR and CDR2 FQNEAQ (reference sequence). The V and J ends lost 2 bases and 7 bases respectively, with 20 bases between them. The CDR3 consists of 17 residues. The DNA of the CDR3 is TGTGCCAGCAGCTTATATGCCTTCGGGGGCGAGCACGGGGAGCTGTTTTTT. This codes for CASSLYAFGGEHGELFF.

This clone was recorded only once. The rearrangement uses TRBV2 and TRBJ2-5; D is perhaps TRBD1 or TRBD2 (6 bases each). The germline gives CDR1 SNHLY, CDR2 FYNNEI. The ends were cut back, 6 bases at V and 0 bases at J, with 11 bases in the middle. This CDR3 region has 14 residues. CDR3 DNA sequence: TGTGCCAGCAGGAGGGGGGCGAACCAAGAGACCCAGTACTTC. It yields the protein CASRRGANQETQYF.

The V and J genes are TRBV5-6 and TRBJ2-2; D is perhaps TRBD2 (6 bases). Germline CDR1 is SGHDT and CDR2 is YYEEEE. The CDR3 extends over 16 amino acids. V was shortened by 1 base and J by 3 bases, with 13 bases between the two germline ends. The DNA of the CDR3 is TGTGCCAGCAGCTTGAACGAAGGGAGGTACACCGGGGAGCTGTTTTTT. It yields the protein CASSLNEGRYTGELFF.

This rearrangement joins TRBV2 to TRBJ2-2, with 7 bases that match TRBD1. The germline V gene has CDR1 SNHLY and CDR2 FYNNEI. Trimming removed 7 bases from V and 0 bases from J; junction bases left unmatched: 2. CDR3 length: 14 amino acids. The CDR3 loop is CASTGTANTGELFF. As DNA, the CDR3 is TGTGCCAGCACCGGGACAGCGAACACCGGGGAGCTGTTTTTT.

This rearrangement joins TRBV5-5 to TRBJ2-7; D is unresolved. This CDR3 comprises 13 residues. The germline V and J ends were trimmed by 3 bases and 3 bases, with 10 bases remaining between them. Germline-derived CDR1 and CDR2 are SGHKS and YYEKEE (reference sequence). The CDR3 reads CASSSRPYYEQYF. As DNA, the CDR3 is TGTGCCAGCAGCTCCCGCCCCTACTACGAGCAGTACTTC.

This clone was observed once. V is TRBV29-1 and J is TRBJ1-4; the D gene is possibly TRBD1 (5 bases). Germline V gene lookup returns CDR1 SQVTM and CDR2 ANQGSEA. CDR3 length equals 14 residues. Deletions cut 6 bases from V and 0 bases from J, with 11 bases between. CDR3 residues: CSVAEGTTNEKLFF. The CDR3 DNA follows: TGCAGCGTGGCCGAGGGGACAACTAATGAAAAACTGTTTTTT.

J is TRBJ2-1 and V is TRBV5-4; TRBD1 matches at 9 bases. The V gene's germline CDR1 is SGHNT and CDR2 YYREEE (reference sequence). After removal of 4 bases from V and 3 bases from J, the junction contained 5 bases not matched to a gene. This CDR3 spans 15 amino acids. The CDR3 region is CASSRDRASYNEQFF. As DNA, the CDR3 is TGTGCCAGCAGCCGGGACAGGGCTAGCTACAATGAGCAGTTCTTC.

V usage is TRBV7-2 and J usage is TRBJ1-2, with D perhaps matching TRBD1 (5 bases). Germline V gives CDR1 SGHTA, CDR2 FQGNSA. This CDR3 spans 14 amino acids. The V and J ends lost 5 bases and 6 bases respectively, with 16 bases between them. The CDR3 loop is CASSQGVETNGYTF. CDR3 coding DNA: TGTGCCAGCAGCCAAGGGGTCGAAACAAATGGCTACACCTTC. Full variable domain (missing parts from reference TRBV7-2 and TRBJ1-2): GAGVSQSPSNKVTEKGKDVELRCDPISGHTALYWYRQSLGQGLEFLIYFQGNSAPDKSGLPSDRFSAERTGGSVSTLTIQRTQQEDSAVYLCASSQGVETNGYTFGSGTRLTVV.

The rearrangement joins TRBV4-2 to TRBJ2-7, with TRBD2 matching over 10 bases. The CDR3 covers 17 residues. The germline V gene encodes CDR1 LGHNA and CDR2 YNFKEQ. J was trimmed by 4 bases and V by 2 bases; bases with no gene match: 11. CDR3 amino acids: CASSQLLPGLASYEQYF. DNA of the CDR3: TGTGCCAGCAGCCAACTACTACCGGGACTAGCGTCTTACGAGCAGTACTTC.

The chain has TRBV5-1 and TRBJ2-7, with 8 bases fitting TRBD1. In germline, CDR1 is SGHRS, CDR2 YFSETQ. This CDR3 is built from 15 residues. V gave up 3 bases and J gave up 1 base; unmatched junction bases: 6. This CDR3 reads CASSYGTGGSYEQYF. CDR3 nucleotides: TGCGCCAGCAGCTATGGGACAGGCGGGTCCTACGAGCAGTACTTC.

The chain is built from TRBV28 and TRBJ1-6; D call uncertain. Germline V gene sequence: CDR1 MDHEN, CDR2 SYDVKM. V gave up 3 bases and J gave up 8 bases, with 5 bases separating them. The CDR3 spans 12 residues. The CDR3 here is CASSFGDSPLHF. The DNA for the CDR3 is TGTGCCAGCAGTTTTGGGGATTCACCCCTCCACTTT.

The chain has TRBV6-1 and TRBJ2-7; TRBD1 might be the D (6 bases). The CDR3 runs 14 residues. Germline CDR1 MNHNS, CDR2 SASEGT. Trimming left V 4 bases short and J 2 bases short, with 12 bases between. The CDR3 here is CASSVRQVPYEQYF. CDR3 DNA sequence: TGTGCCAGCAGTGTACGACAGGTTCCCTACGAGCAGTACTTC.